Listed below are T cell receptor beta chains from one sample, sequenced in a study of a mutant IDH1 vaccine in newly diagnosed glioma. The method was immunoSEQ multiplex PCR; TCRdb's version includes in-frame clones alone and lacks a portion of them. The data hold roughly 54,000 clones, with approximately 80% observed a single time. The antigens of these receptors remain unknown. Sequencing used PBMCs, obtained from a glioma patient whose treatment included an IDH1 peptide vaccine. These receptors all come from a woman aged 18-35 years with glioma. Both conserved end residues are part of each CDR3. The D gene is left open where the match is weak. Not every row has a clone size; where given, it reads once, few, many or a size class.

V gene: TRBV6-1
J gene: TRBJ1-1
clone size: -
D gene: -
CDR3 protein: CASRPDPGNTEAFF
CDR3 DNA: TGTGCCAGCAGACCCGACCCTGGGAACACTGAAGCTTTCTTT

V gene: TRBV27
J gene: TRBJ2-7
clone size: -
D gene: -
CDR3 protein: CASSDASEEEQYF
CDR3 DNA: TGTGCCAGCAGTGACGCTAGCGAGGAAGAGCAGTACTTC

V gene: TRBV5-4
J gene: TRBJ2-5
clone size: -
D gene: TRBD1
CDR3 protein: CASSLAAGGEETQYF
CDR3 DNA: TGTGCCAGCAGCTTGGCGGCAGGGGGCGAGGAGACCCAGTACTTC

V gene: TRBV5-6
J gene: TRBJ2-3
clone size: -
D gene: TRBD1
CDR3 protein: CASSLPDRGKYF
CDR3 DNA: TGTGCCAGCAGCTTGCCAGACAGGGGCAAATATTTT

V gene: TRBV2
J gene: TRBJ1-1
clone size: -
D gene: -
CDR3 protein: CASREDSLNTEAFF
CDR3 DNA: TGTGCCAGCAGGGAGGACAGCTTGAACACTGAAGCTTTCTTT

V gene: TRBV6-1
J gene: TRBJ1-1
clone size: -
D gene: -
CDR3 protein: CASSPQTGRNTEAFF
CDR3 DNA: TGTGCCAGCAGTCCACAAACAGGGCGGAACACTGAAGCTTTCTTT

V gene: TRBV25-1
J gene: TRBJ2-2
clone size: -
D gene: -
CDR3 protein: CASMGGFWTGELFF
CDR3 DNA: TGTGCCAGCATGGGGGGCTTCTGGACCGGGGAGCTGTTTTTT

V gene: TRBV19
J gene: TRBJ1-1
clone size: few
D gene: -
CDR3 protein: CASSMRGLLNTEAFF
CDR3 DNA: TGTGCCAGTAGTATGCGGGGCCTGTTAAACACTGAAGCTTTCTTT

V gene: TRBV5-8
J gene: TRBJ2-2
clone size: -
D gene: TRBD2
CDR3 protein: CASSKGLATDTGELFF
CDR3 DNA: TGTGCCAGCAGCAAAGGACTAGCGACCGACACCGGGGAGCTGTTTTTT

V gene: TRBV19
J gene: TRBJ1-1
clone size: -
D gene: -
CDR3 protein: CASSIEVGIEAFF
CDR3 DNA: TGTGCCAGTAGTATTGAGGTCGGAATTGAAGCTTTCTTT

V gene: TRBV7-9
J gene: TRBJ2-7
clone size: -
D gene: TRBD1
CDR3 protein: CASSPLGQGYEQYF
CDR3 DNA: TGTGCCAGCAGCCCCTTGGGACAGGGTTACGAGCAGTACTTC

V gene: TRBV19
J gene: TRBJ2-3
clone size: once
D gene: -
CDR3 protein: CASSINRGTDTQYF
CDR3 DNA: TGTGCCAGTAGTATAAACCGAGGCACAGATACGCAGTATTTT

V gene: TRBV7-9
J gene: TRBJ2-7
clone size: -
D gene: TRBD1
CDR3 protein: CASSLPPRTGRISYEQYF
CDR3 DNA: TGTGCCAGCAGCTTACCTCCCCGGACAGGTAGAATCTCCTACGAGCAGTACTTC

V gene: TRBV4-1
J gene: TRBJ1-3
clone size: -
D gene: TRBD1
CDR3 protein: CASSPRDREAGNTIYF
CDR3 DNA: TGCGCCAGCAGCCCCCGGGACAGGGAAGCTGGAAACACCATATATTTT

V gene: TRBV21-1
J gene: TRBJ2-1
clone size: -
D gene: -
CDR3 protein: CASSKRDNEQFF
CDR3 DNA: TGTGCCAGCAGCAAACGGGACAATGAGCAGTTCTTC

V gene: TRBV6-5
J gene: TRBJ2-1
clone size: once
D gene: TRBD2
CDR3 protein: CASSYRTSGRAHEQFF
CDR3 DNA: TGTGCCAGCAGTTACCGGACTAGCGGGAGGGCTCATGAGCAGTTCTTC

V gene: TRBV7-9
J gene: TRBJ1-1
clone size: few
D gene: TRBD1
CDR3 protein: CASSPTGREAFF
CDR3 DNA: TGTGCCAGCAGCCCGACAGGGCGTGAAGCTTTCTTT

V gene: TRBV29-1
J gene: TRBJ1-1
clone size: -
D gene: -
CDR3 protein: CSVEVSHTMNTEAFF
CDR3 DNA: TGCAGCGTTGAGGTCTCGCACACCATGAACACTGAAGCTTTCTTT

V gene: TRBV5-4
J gene: TRBJ1-1
clone size: -
D gene: -
CDR3 protein: CASSLEVGGLYTEAFF
CDR3 DNA: TGTGCCAGCAGCTTGGAAGTCGGGGGCTTGTACACTGAAGCTTTCTTT

V gene: TRBV19
J gene: TRBJ1-2
clone size: -
D gene: -
CDR3 protein: CASSIRTQDTYGYTF
CDR3 DNA: TGTGCCAGTAGTATTCGTACGCAAGATACCTATGGCTACACCTTC

V gene: TRBV7-6
J gene: TRBJ1-2
clone size: -
D gene: -
CDR3 protein: CASSLAPNYGYTF
CDR3 DNA: TGTGCCAGCAGCTTAGCACCTAACTATGGCTACACCTTC

V gene: TRBV7-9
J gene: TRBJ2-2
clone size: -
D gene: TRBD2
CDR3 protein: CASSLGLAGFTGELFF
CDR3 DNA: TGTGCCAGCAGCTTAGGCCTAGCGGGATTCACCGGGGAGCTGTTTTTT

V gene: TRBV6-5
J gene: TRBJ1-5
clone size: once
D gene: -
CDR3 protein: CASSPISNQPQHF
CDR3 DNA: TGTGCCAGCAGTCCGATTAGCAATCAGCCCCAGCATTTT

V gene: TRBV7-8
J gene: TRBJ1-1
clone size: -
D gene: -
CDR3 protein: CASSSRVGTEAFF
CDR3 DNA: TGTGCCAGCAGTTCAAGGGTGGGCACTGAAGCTTTCTTT

V gene: TRBV5-6
J gene: TRBJ1-5
clone size: -
D gene: TRBD1
CDR3 protein: CASSLGPGQGQGKPQHF
CDR3 DNA: TGTGCCAGCAGCTTGGGACCTGGACAGGGTCAAGGTAAGCCCCAGCATTTT

V gene: TRBV2
J gene: TRBJ1-1
clone size: medium-sized
D gene: -
CDR3 protein: CASSESRANTEAFF
CDR3 DNA: TGTGCCAGCAGTGAAAGTAGAGCGAACACTGAAGCTTTCTTT

V gene: TRBV7-8
J gene: TRBJ2-3
clone size: once
D gene: -
CDR3 protein: CASSLAGNADTQYF
CDR3 DNA: TGTGCCAGCAGCTTAGCGGGAAACGCAGATACGCAGTATTTT

V gene: TRBV7-9
J gene: TRBJ1-5
clone size: -
D gene: -
CDR3 protein: CASSSTGKKDQPQHF
CDR3 DNA: TGTGCCAGCAGCTCTACAGGGAAAAAAGATCAGCCCCAGCATTTT

V gene: TRBV5-1
J gene: TRBJ2-7
clone size: once
D gene: -
CDR3 protein: CASSGPGTAGDEQYF
CDR3 DNA: TGCGCCAGCAGCGGACCAGGGACAGCGGGGGACGAGCAGTACTTC

V gene: TRBV7-2
J gene: TRBJ2-7
clone size: -
D gene: -
CDR3 protein: CASSQTRSSYEQYF
CDR3 DNA: TGTGCCAGCAGCCAGACGCGGAGCTCCTACGAGCAGTACTTC

V gene: TRBV4-3
J gene: TRBJ2-1
clone size: -
D gene: TRBD2
CDR3 protein: CASSQHVAGGTNEQFF
CDR3 DNA: TGCGCCAGCAGCCAACACGTAGCGGGGGGGACGAATGAGCAGTTCTTC

V gene: TRBV7-2
J gene: TRBJ2-5
clone size: -
D gene: -
CDR3 protein: CASSLARGYLQETQYF
CDR3 DNA: TGTGCCAGCAGCTTAGCACGGGGGTACCTCCAAGAGACCCAGTACTTC

V gene: TRBV7-9
J gene: TRBJ1-1
clone size: -
D gene: -
CDR3 protein: CASSSRNTEAFF
CDR3 DNA: TGTGCCAGCAGCTCCAGGAACACTGAAGCTTTCTTT

V gene: TRBV7-2
J gene: TRBJ2-2
clone size: -
D gene: -
CDR3 protein: CASSRVLTGGELFF
CDR3 DNA: TGTGCCAGCAGCCGTGTTCTGACTGGCGGGGAGCTGTTTTTT

V gene: TRBV5-6
J gene: TRBJ1-3
clone size: -
D gene: -
CDR3 protein: CASSLGRSPGNTIYF
CDR3 DNA: TGTGCCAGCAGCTTGGGGCGGAGCCCTGGAAACACCATATATTTT

V gene: TRBV2
J gene: TRBJ1-3
clone size: -
D gene: -
CDR3 protein: CASSEGGTRGSGNTIYF
CDR3 DNA: TGTGCCAGCAGTGAAGGTGGGACCCGGGGGTCTGGAAACACCATATATTTT

V gene: TRBV19
J gene: TRBJ1-1
clone size: few
D gene: -
CDR3 protein: CASSPAPRRTEAFF
CDR3 DNA: TGTGCCAGTAGTCCCGCACCCAGGCGCACTGAAGCTTTCTTT

V gene: TRBV2
J gene: TRBJ1-4
clone size: few
D gene: -
CDR3 protein: CASSEVRVVAELFF
CDR3 DNA: TGTGCCAGCAGTGAAGTCAGGGTGGTGGCCGAACTGTTTTTT

V gene: TRBV7-9
J gene: TRBJ2-3
clone size: -
D gene: TRBD2
CDR3 protein: CASSLGPSGGADTQYF
CDR3 DNA: TGTGCCAGCAGCTTAGGTCCGTCGGGGGGAGCAGATACGCAGTATTTT

V gene: TRBV5-1
J gene: TRBJ1-1
clone size: few
D gene: -
CDR3 protein: CASSLDSGLRNTEAFF
CDR3 DNA: TGCGCCAGCAGCTTGGATTCCGGGCTTCGGAACACTGAAGCTTTCTTT

V gene: TRBV6-1
J gene: TRBJ2-3
clone size: -
D gene: TRBD1
CDR3 protein: CASSLRTGVPDTQYF
CDR3 DNA: TGTGCCAGCAGTCTTAGGACAGGGGTGCCAGATACGCAGTATTTT

V gene: TRBV9
J gene: TRBJ1-5
clone size: -
D gene: TRBD1
CDR3 protein: CASSLTGEGQPQHF
CDR3 DNA: TGTGCCAGCAGCCTGACAGGGGAGGGCCAGCCCCAGCATTTT

V gene: TRBV11-1
J gene: TRBJ1-1
clone size: -
D gene: -
CDR3 protein: CASSLGSNTEAFF
CDR3 DNA: TGTGCCAGCAGCTTAGGCTCGAACACTGAAGCTTTCTTT

V gene: TRBV7-9
J gene: TRBJ1-5
clone size: -
D gene: -
CDR3 protein: CASSLDPVGAQHF
CDR3 DNA: TGTGCCAGCAGCTTAGATCCCGTAGGAGCCCAGCATTTT

V gene: TRBV2
J gene: TRBJ2-7
clone size: -
D gene: -
CDR3 protein: CAITQLREQYF
CDR3 DNA: TGTGCCATCACACAGTTGCGCGAGCAGTACTTC

V gene: TRBV9
J gene: TRBJ2-3
clone size: -
D gene: TRBD2
CDR3 protein: CASSVTSGSSADTQYF
CDR3 DNA: TGTGCCAGCAGCGTAACTAGCGGGAGTTCGGCAGATACGCAGTATTTT

V gene: TRBV6-4
J gene: TRBJ2-1
clone size: few
D gene: -
CDR3 protein: CASSDSVSRSYNEQFF
CDR3 DNA: TGTGCCAGCAGTGACTCTGTATCAAGATCCTACAATGAGCAGTTCTTC

V gene: TRBV19
J gene: TRBJ1-5
clone size: few
D gene: -
CDR3 protein: CASTPRGDAMLDSNQPQHF
CDR3 DNA: TGTGCCAGTACCCCTAGGGGGGACGCAATGCTCGATAGCAATCAGCCCCAGCATTTT

V gene: TRBV2
J gene: TRBJ2-3
clone size: once
D gene: -
CDR3 protein: CASSDPLTDTQYF
CDR3 DNA: TGTGCCAGCAGTGACCCCCTCACAGATACGCAGTATTTT

V gene: TRBV23-1
J gene: TRBJ1-1
clone size: -
D gene: TRBD1
CDR3 protein: CASSFGQGNTEAFF
CDR3 DNA: TGCGCCAGCAGTTTCGGACAGGGTAACACTGAAGCTTTCTTT

V gene: TRBV5-4
J gene: TRBJ1-4
clone size: -
D gene: -
CDR3 protein: CASSLEEDEKLFF
CDR3 DNA: TGTGCCAGCAGCTTGGAGGAGGATGAAAAACTGTTTTTT

V gene: TRBV29-1
J gene: TRBJ1-1
clone size: few
D gene: -
CDR3 protein: CSVDREGKHTEAFF
CDR3 DNA: TGCAGCGTCGACCGGGAGGGCAAACACACTGAAGCTTTCTTT

V gene: TRBV28
J gene: TRBJ2-1
clone size: -
D gene: TRBD2
CDR3 protein: CASSLLVAGGPYNEQFF
CDR3 DNA: TGTGCCAGCAGTTTATTGGTAGCGGGGGGACCTTACAATGAGCAGTTCTTC